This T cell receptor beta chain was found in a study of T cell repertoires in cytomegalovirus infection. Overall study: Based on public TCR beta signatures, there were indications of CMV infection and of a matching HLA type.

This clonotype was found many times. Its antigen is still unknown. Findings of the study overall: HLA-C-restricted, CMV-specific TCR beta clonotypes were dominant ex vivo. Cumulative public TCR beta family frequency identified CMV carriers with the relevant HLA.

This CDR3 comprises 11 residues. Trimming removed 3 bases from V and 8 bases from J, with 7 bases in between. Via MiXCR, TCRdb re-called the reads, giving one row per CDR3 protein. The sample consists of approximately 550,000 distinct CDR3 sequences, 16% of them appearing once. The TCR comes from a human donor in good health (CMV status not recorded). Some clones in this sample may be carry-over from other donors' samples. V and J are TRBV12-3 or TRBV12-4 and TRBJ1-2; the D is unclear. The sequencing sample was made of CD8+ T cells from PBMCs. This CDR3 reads CASSLYGGYTF. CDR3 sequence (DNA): TGTGCCAGCAGTTTGTACGGGGGCTACACCTTC.